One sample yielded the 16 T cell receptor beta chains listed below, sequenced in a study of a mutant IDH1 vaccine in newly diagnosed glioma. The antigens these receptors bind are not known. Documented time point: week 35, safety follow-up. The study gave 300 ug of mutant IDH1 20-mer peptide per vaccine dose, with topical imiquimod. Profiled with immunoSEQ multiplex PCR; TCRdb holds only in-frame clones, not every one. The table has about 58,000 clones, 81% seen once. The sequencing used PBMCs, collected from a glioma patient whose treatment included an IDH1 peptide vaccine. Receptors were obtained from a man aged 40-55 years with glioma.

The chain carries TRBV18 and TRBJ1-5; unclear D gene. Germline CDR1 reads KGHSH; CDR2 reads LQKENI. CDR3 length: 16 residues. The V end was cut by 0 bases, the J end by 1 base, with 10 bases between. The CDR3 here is CASSPPRWPSNQPQHF. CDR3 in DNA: TGTGCCAGCTCACCACCGAGGTGGCCAAGCAATCAGCCCCAGCATTTT.

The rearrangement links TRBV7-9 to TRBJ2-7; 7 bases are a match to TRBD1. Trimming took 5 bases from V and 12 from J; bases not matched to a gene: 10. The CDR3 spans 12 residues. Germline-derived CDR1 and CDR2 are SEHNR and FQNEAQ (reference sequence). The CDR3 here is CASSDRDSWAYF. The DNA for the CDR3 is TGTGCCAGCAGCGATCGGGACAGTTGGGCGTACTTC.

The CDR3 region has the DNA TGTGCCAGCAGTTACTCTTCGCCAGGGAACTATGGCTACACCTTC. Encoded protein: CASSYSSPGNYGYTF. The chain uses TRBV6-5 and TRBJ1-2; a possible D gene is TRBD1 (5 bases). The CDR3 is 15 amino acids. Germline V CDR1 and CDR2: MNHEY, SVGAGI. V was cut by 0 bases and J by 2 bases, with 10 bases left in between.

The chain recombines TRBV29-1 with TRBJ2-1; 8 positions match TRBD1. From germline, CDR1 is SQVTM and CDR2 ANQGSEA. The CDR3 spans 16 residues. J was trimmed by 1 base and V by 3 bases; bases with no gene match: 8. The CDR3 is CSVEPYDRGSYNEQFF. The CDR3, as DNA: TGCAGCGTTGAGCCTTATGACAGGGGATCCTACAATGAGCAGTTCTTC.

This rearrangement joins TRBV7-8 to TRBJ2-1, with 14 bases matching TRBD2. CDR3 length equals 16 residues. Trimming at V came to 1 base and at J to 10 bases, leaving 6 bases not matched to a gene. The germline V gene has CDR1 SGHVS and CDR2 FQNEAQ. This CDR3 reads CASSLGLAGGPGEQFF. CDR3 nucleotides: TGTGCCAGCAGCTTAGGACTAGCGGGAGGGCCGGGGGAGCAGTTCTTC. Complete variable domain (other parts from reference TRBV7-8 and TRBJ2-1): GAGVSQSPRYKVAKRGQDVALRCDPISGHVSLFWYQQALGQGPEFLTYFQNEAQLDKSGLPSDRFFAERPEGSVSTLKIQRTQQEDSAVYLCASSLGLAGGPGEQFFGPGTRLTVL.

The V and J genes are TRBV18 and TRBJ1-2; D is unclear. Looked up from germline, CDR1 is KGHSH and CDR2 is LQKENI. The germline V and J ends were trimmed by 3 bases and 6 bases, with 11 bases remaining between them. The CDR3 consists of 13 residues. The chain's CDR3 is CASSPDGKNGYTF. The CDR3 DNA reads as TGTGCCAGCTCACCGGACGGAAAGAATGGCTACACCTTC.

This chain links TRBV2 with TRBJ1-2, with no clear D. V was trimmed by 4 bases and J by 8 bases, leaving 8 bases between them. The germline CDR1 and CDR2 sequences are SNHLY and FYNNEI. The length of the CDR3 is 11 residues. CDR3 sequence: CASSVTFGYTF. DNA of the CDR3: TGTGCCAGCAGTGTTACCTTCGGCTACACCTTC.

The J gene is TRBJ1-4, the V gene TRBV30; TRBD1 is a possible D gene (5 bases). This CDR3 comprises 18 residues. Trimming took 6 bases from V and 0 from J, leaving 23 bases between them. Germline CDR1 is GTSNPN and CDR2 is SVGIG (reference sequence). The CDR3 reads CACPHSGTEGTTNEKLFF. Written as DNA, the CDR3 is TGTGCCTGTCCGCACTCCGGGACTGAAGGCACAACTAATGAAAAACTGTTTTTT.

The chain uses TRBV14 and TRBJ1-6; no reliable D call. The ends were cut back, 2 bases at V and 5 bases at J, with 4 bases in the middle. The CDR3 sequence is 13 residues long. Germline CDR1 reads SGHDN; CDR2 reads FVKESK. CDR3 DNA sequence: TGTGCCAGCAGCCAACTCGATAATTCACCCCTCCACTTT. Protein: CASSQLDNSPLHF.

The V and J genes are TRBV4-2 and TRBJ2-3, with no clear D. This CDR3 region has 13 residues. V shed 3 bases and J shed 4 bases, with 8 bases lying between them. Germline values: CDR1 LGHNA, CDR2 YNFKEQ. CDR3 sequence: CASSHAASDTQYF. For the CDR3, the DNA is TGTGCCAGCAGCCATGCTGCGTCAGATACGCAGTATTTT.

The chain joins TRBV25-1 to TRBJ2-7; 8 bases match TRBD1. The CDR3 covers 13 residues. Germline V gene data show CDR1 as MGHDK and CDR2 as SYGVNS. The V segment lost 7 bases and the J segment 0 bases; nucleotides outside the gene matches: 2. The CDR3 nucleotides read TGTGCCAGCAAAGGGACAGGCTCCTACGAGCAGTACTTC. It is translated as CASKGTGSYEQYF.

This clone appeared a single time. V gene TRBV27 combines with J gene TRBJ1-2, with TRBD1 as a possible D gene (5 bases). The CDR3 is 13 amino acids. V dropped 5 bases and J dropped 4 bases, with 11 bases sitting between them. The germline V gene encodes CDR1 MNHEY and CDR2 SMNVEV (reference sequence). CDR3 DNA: TGTGCCAGCAGTCCGACAGAGACCTATGGCTACACCTTC. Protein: CASSPTETYGYTF.

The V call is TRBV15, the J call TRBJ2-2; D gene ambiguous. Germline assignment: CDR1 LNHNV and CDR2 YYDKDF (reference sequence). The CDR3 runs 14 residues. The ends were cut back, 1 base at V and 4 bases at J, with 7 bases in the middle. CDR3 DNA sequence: TGTGCCACCAGCAGAGGATCGGCCACCGGGGAGCTGTTTTTT. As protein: CATSRGSATGELFF.

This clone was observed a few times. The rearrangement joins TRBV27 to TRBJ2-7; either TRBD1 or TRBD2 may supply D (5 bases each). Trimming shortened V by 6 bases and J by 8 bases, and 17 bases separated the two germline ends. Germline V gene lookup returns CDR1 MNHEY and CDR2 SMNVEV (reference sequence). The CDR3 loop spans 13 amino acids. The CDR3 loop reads CASSGTREGKQYF. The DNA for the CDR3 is TGTGCCAGCAGCGGGACGAGAGAGGGTAAGCAGTACTTC.

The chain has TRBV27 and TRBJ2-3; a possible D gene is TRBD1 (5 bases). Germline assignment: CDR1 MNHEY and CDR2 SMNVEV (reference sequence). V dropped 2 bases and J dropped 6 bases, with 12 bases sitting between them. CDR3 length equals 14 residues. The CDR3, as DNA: TGTGCCAGCAGTTTAAGGGGCCCCCAGGATACGCAGTATTTT. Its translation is CASSLRGPQDTQYF.

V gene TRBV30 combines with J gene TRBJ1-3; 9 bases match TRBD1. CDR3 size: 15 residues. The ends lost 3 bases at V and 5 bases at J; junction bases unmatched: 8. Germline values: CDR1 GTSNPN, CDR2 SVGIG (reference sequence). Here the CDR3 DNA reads TGTGCCTGGAGCGGGAAGACAGGGGGTAGAAACACCATATATTTT. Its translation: CAWSGKTGGRNTIYF.